Presented here are 32 T cell receptor beta chains from one specimen sequenced in a study of immune evolution from preneoplasia to lung adenocarcinoma. Data came from immunoSEQ multiplex PCR; TCRdb stores just in-frame clones and leaves some out. Among more than 13,000 clones listed, roughly 80% were seen once. Sequencing was done on a sample of FFPE minimally invasive lung adenocarcinoma tissue. These receptors originate from a person between 65 and 79 years old with lung adenocarcinoma.

The J gene is TRBJ1-1, the V gene TRBV20-1; D is perhaps TRBD1 (5 bases). CDR3 length: 11 residues. V was clipped by 6 bases and J by 7 bases, with 12 bases between them. Germline V gene lookup returns CDR1 DFQATT and CDR2 SNEGSKA (reference sequence). CDR3 DNA: TGCAGTGCGTTGTTGGGGGTTGAAGCTTTCTTT. Translation gives CSALLGVEAFF.

The genes are TRBV6-6 and TRBJ1-1; TRBD1 matches at 7 bases. Germline values: CDR1 MNHNY, CDR2 SVGAGI (reference sequence). The CDR3 length is 14 residues. Unmatched junction bases numbered 9, after V lost 6 bases and J lost 5 bases. DNA of the CDR3: TGTGCCAGCAGGGATAGGGGGCGTGGAACTGAAGCTTTCTTT. This codes for CASRDRGRGTEAFF.

The J gene is TRBJ1-1, the V gene TRBV2; maybe TRBD1 (5 bases). Trimming shortened V by 6 bases and J by 8 bases, and 13 bases separated the two germline ends. The CDR3 length is 12 residues. Germline V gene data show CDR1 as SNHLY and CDR2 as FYNNEI. This CDR3 reads CASRDTGVEAFF. DNA for the CDR3: TGTGCCAGCAGAGATACAGGAGTAGAAGCTTTCTTT.

The chain is built from TRBV5-4 and TRBJ1-2; D is uncertain. The V gene's germline CDR1 is SGHNT and CDR2 YYREEE (reference sequence). The CDR3 is 13 residues long. V lost 5 bases and J 4 bases, leaving 12 bases between the germline ends. The CDR3 protein is CASSLETSYGYTF. For the CDR3, the DNA is TGTGCCAGCAGTTTAGAAACTTCCTATGGCTACACCTTC.

The rearrangement links TRBV9 to TRBJ2-1; D uncertain. This CDR3 is 14 amino acids long. V lost 0 bases, J lost 7 bases, and 11 bases lay in between. Germline CDR1 reads SGDLS; CDR2 reads YYNGEE. CDR3 sequence (DNA): TGTGCCAGCAGCGTAGATGCGATTTCTAATGAGCAGTTCTTC. It translates to CASSVDAISNEQFF.

The J gene is TRBJ1-5, the V gene TRBV19; D might be TRBD1 (6 bases). The ends were cut back, 6 bases at V and 0 bases at J, with 12 bases in the middle. This CDR3 has 15 amino acids. CDR1 and CDR2 (germline): LNHDA, SQIVND (reference sequence). The CDR3 is CASRPDRSSNQPQHF. In DNA form, the CDR3 reads TGTGCCAGTAGGCCCGACAGGAGTAGCAATCAGCCCCAGCATTTT. The complete variable domain, with remaining parts taken from reference TRBV19 and TRBJ1-5, reads DGGITQSPKYLFRKEGQNVTLSCEQNLNHDAMYWYRQDPGQGLRLIYYSQIVNDFQKGDIAEGYSVSREKKESFPLTVTSAQKNPTAFYLCASRPDRSSNQPQHFGDGTRLSIL.

This chain uses TRBV6-6 with TRBJ1-1; D is perhaps TRBD1 (5 bases). This CDR3 has 12 residues. Trimming cost V 2 bases and J 4 bases, with 5 bases left between them. Germline-derived CDR1 and CDR2 are MNHNY and SVGAGI (reference sequence). CDR3 region: CASSYGGTEAFF. For the CDR3, the DNA is TGTGCCAGCAGTTACGGGGGCACTGAAGCTTTCTTT.

This chain links TRBV5-6 with TRBJ2-1; D perhaps matches TRBD2 (5 bases). There are 15 residues in the CDR3. Germline CDR1 reads SGHDT; CDR2 reads YYEEEE. Trimming removed 0 bases at V and 3 bases at J, with 10 bases between. The CDR3 loop is CASSLGGNDYNEQFF. Written as DNA, the CDR3 is TGTGCCAGCAGCTTGGGAGGGAATGACTACAATGAGCAGTTCTTC.

V and J are TRBV6-1 and TRBJ1-6; 9 positions match TRBD1. The germline CDR1 and CDR2 sequences are MNHNS and SASEGT. CDR3 length: 15 amino acids. The V gene end was trimmed by 7 bases and the J gene end by 7 bases; junction bases not matched to a gene: 8. The CDR3 reads CASIRDRALNSPLHF. For the CDR3, the DNA is TGTGCCAGCATCCGGGACAGGGCCCTAAATTCACCCCTCCACTTT.

This clone was recorded a few times. The V call is TRBV7-5, the J call TRBJ2-3; no DNA check was done on the table's D call, TRBD1. TRBV7-5 is classified as a pseudogene. The CDR3 has 13 amino acids. DNA for the CDR3: TGTGCCAGACACGACAGGTGCACAGATACGCAGTATTTT. Amino acids: CARHDRCTDTQYF.

The chain uses TRBV27 and TRBJ2-1; D is possibly TRBD2 (6 bases). The V gene lost 0 bases and the J gene lost 6 bases, with 6 bases spanning the gap. The CDR3 totals 13 residues. In germline, CDR1 is MNHEY, CDR2 SMNVEV (reference sequence). CDR3 sequence reads: CASSLSGGNEQFF. The CDR3 nucleotides read TGTGCCAGCAGTTTATCCGGGGGCAATGAGCAGTTCTTC.

V gene TRBV9 combines with J gene TRBJ2-5, with 9 bases aligning to TRBD2. V shed 0 bases and J 4 bases; nucleotides not matched to a gene: 7. Germline V gives CDR1 SGDLS, CDR2 YYNGEE. The CDR3 totals 16 residues. The CDR3: CASSVVGAGGGETQYF. The CDR3 region has the DNA TGTGCCAGCAGCGTAGTGGGAGCGGGGGGAGGAGAGACCCAGTACTTC.

This chain connects TRBV9 to TRBJ2-7; D gene ambiguous. CDR1 is SGDLS and CDR2 is YYNGEE in the germline V gene. The CDR3 covers 13 residues. Trimming shortened V by 4 bases and J by 9 bases, and 17 bases separated the two germline ends. The CDR3 sequence is CASSPPASGLQYF. The CDR3 region has the DNA TGTGCCAGCAGCCCCCCGGCTTCGGGTCTGCAGTACTTC.

The count of this clone is one. V and J are TRBV5-4 and TRBJ2-7, with unresolved D. The CDR3 extends over 13 amino acids. Germline V CDR1 and CDR2: SGHNT, YYREEE (reference sequence). Between the trimmed V and J ends, which lost 0 bases and 4 bases, there was a span of 8 bases. Here the CDR3 reads CASSLVGSYEQYF. The CDR3 coding sequence is TGTGCCAGCAGCTTGGTCGGATCATACGAGCAGTACTTC.

The rearrangement joins TRBV30 to TRBJ1-4; maybe TRBD1 (6 bases). The V gene lost 4 bases and the J gene lost 2 bases, with 11 bases spanning the gap. Germline loops: CDR1 GTSNPN, CDR2 SVGIG (reference sequence). The CDR3 has 14 amino acids. The CDR3 bases are TGTGCCTGGATGCTCGGGGGCACTAATGAAAAACTGTTTTTT. Encoded protein: CAWMLGGTNEKLFF.

This chain links TRBV2 with TRBJ2-5; D is uncertain. Germline CDR1 and CDR2: SNHLY and FYNNEI. The V and J ends lost 6 bases and 5 bases respectively, with 10 bases between them. The CDR3 consists of 12 residues. This CDR3 reads CASRRRVETQYF. CDR3 DNA sequence: TGTGCCAGCAGGAGACGGGTGGAGACCCAGTACTTC.

Here the CDR3 DNA reads TGTGCCAGCAGTTTGATGGGGCGGGTGAGCTCCTACAATGAGCAGTTCTTC. It specifies CASSLMGRVSSYNEQFF. The gene calls are TRBV27 and TRBJ2-1; D tentatively fits TRBD1 or TRBD2 (5 bases each). The CDR3 sequence is 17 residues long. The V end was cut by 3 bases, the J end by 0 bases, with 15 bases between. Germline V gene sequence: CDR1 MNHEY, CDR2 SMNVEV (reference sequence).

The gene calls are TRBV5-5 and TRBJ2-7; unclear D gene. There are 14 residues in the CDR3. Germline-derived CDR1 and CDR2 are SGHKS and YYEKEE (reference sequence). With 4 bases removed from V and 4 bases from J, the gap between germline ends came to 15 bases. CDR3 DNA sequence: TGTGCCAGCAGCCCATTGGACCGAGTATACGAGCAGTACTTC. Its protein product is CASSPLDRVYEQYF.

The V and J genes are TRBV28 and TRBJ1-1; TRBD1 agrees at 8 bases. V lost 5 bases to trimming and J lost 6 bases; unmatched junction nucleotides: 8. The CDR3 sequence is 14 residues long. The germline CDR1 and CDR2 sequences are MDHEN and SYDVKM. The CDR3 DNA reads TGTGCCAGCAGTAGGCCGAACAGGGGGTCTGAAGCTTTCTTT. Amino acid sequence: CASSRPNRGSEAFF.

This chain uses TRBV5-1 with TRBJ2-1; 13 nucleotides agree with TRBD2. Germline V gene sequence: CDR1 SGHRS, CDR2 YFSETQ. The V gene end was trimmed by 2 bases and the J gene end by 6 bases; junction bases not matched to a gene: 2. CDR3 length: 15 amino acids. The DNA for the CDR3 is TGCGCCAGCAGCTTAGGACTAGCGGGGGTCAATGAGCAGTTCTTC. Protein: CASSLGLAGVNEQFF.

The J gene is TRBJ2-2, the V gene TRBV19, with D perhaps assigned TRBD1 or TRBD2 (6 bases each). V was cut by 6 bases and J by 2 bases, with 13 bases left in between. CDR3 size: 15 residues. Germline CDR1 is LNHDA and CDR2 is SQIVND (reference sequence). CDR3 protein: CASRVGGPNTGELFF. The CDR3 DNA reads as TGTGCCAGTAGGGTGGGGGGCCCTAACACCGGGGAGCTGTTTTTT. The full variable domain, rest sourced from reference TRBV19 and TRBJ2-2, is DGGITQSPKYLFRKEGQNVTLSCEQNLNHDAMYWYRQDPGQGLRLIYYSQIVNDFQKGDIAEGYSVSREKKESFPLTVTSAQKNPTAFYLCASRVGGPNTGELFFGEGSRLTVL.

The chain joins TRBV28 to TRBJ2-7; D unresolved. Germline lookup yields CDR1 MDHEN and CDR2 SYDVKM. Trimming shortened V by 10 bases and J by 2 bases, and 15 bases separated the two germline ends. This CDR3 spans 13 amino acids. DNA of the CDR3: TGTGCCACCCGTAACCCAAACACCTACGAGCAGTACTTC. It encodes CATRNPNTYEQYF.

V is TRBV2 and J is TRBJ2-5; 7 bases are shared with TRBD1. J gave up 2 bases and V 6 bases, and 6 bases lay outside the gene matches. The CDR3 totals 14 residues. Looked up from germline, CDR1 is SNHLY and CDR2 is FYNNEI. CDR3 in amino acids: CASRSGQLQETQYF. In DNA form, the CDR3 reads TGTGCCAGCAGATCGGGACAGCTACAAGAGACCCAGTACTTC. Drawing the rest from reference TRBV2 and TRBJ2-5, the complete variable domain is EPEVTQTPSHQVTQMGQEVILRCVPISNHLYFYWYRQILGQKVEFLVSFYNNEISEKSEIFDDQFSVERPDGSNFTLKIRSTKLEDSAMYFCASRSGQLQETQYFGPGTRLLVL.

This chain connects TRBV14 to TRBJ1-2, with 10 bases identical to TRBD1. CDR1 is SGHDN and CDR2 is FVKESK in the germline V gene. With V trimmed by 2 bases and J by 5 bases, 2 bases remained unmatched. The CDR3 runs to 14 residues. The CDR3 is CASSQQDRGYGYTF. CDR3 in DNA: TGTGCCAGCAGCCAACAGGACAGGGGGTATGGCTACACCTTC.

As for this clone: The junction departs from germline at one end; a sequencing error may be responsible. The V gene is TRBV7-7, the J gene TRBJ2-5; the D gene is possibly TRBD1 (6 bases). This CDR3 spans 15 amino acids. Germline CDR1 and CDR2: SSHAT and FNYEAQ (reference sequence). The CDR3 spells CASSLVGAKGETQYF. Written as DNA, the CDR3 is TGTGCTAGCAGCTTAGTGGGGGCGAAAGGAGAGACCCAGTACTTC.

V gene TRBV11-3 combines with J gene TRBJ2-3, with a tentative D call TRBD1 (6 bases). Deletions cut 2 bases from V and 5 bases from J, with 8 bases between. Germline V lookup: CDR1 SGHNT, CDR2 YENEEA. The CDR3 runs to 13 residues. The CDR3 here is CASSLTGQDTQYF. The CDR3 DNA follows: TGTGCCAGCAGCTTAACAGGGCAAGATACGCAGTATTTT. Full variable domain (outside the CDR3, taken from reference TRBV11-3 and TRBJ2-3): EAGVVQSPRYKIIEKKQPVAFWCNPISGHNTLYWYLQNLGQGPELLIRYENEEAVDDSQLPKDRFSAERLKGVDSTLKIQPAELGDSAVYLCASSLTGQDTQYFGPGTRLTVL.

V is TRBV6-1 and J is TRBJ2-1; 12 bases line up with TRBD2. The CDR3 runs to 16 residues. The germline V gene has CDR1 MNHNS and CDR2 SASEGT. V trimming: 4 bases; J trimming: 5 bases; junction bases outside the gene matches: 6. CDR3 loop: CASSGMTSGRHNEQFF. CDR3 DNA sequence: TGTGCCAGCAGTGGCATGACTAGCGGGAGACACAATGAGCAGTTCTTC.

The chain combines TRBV30 with TRBJ1-5, with unresolved D. Germline lookup yields CDR1 GTSNPN and CDR2 SVGIG (reference sequence). This CDR3 spans 13 amino acids. V lost 3 bases to trimming and J lost 4 bases, with 10 bases between them. This CDR3 reads CAWRLRWNQPQHF. CDR3 coding DNA: TGTGCCTGGAGATTACGGTGGAATCAGCCCCAGCATTTT.

The chain is built from TRBV9 and TRBJ2-2, with TRBD2 identical over 7 bases. The CDR3 is made up of 16 amino acids. V shed 0 bases and J 1 base; nucleotides not matched to a gene: 3. Germline values: CDR1 SGDLS, CDR2 YYNGEE. CDR3 DNA sequence: TGTGCCAGCAGCGTAGGGGGCGGGAGGAACACCGGGGAGCTGTTTTTT. Translating it yields CASSVGGGRNTGELFF.

The chain uses TRBV7-9 and TRBJ1-4; a weak D match, TRBD1 (5 bases). CDR1 is SEHNR and CDR2 is FQNEAQ in the germline V gene (reference sequence). V gave up 2 bases and J gave up 5 bases, with 12 bases separating them. The CDR3 length is 15 residues. CDR3 loop: CASSLYQGGNEKLFF. As DNA, the CDR3 is TGTGCCAGCAGCTTATATCAGGGTGGGAATGAAAAACTGTTTTTT.

The chain combines TRBV27 with TRBJ2-7, with TRBD1 identical over 8 bases. This CDR3 is 17 amino acids long. The germline V gene encodes CDR1 MNHEY and CDR2 SMNVEV (reference sequence). With V trimmed by 3 bases and J by 7 bases, 17 bases remained unmatched. CDR3 amino acids: CASSFLDRDRHLKEQYF. CDR3 nucleotide sequence: TGTGCCAGCAGTTTCCTGGACCGGGACAGGCACCTGAAGGAGCAGTACTTC.

The gene calls are TRBV7-8 and TRBJ2-3; TRBD1 aligns across 8 bases. The trim removed 3 bases at V and 2 bases at J, leaving 4 bases unmatched. Germline V CDR1 and CDR2: SGHVS, FQNEAQ. CDR3 size: 15 residues. The CDR3 reads CASSLDRVNTDTQYF. The CDR3, as DNA: TGTGCCAGCAGCTTGGACAGGGTAAACACAGATACGCAGTATTTT.